The source of this TCR beta chain is a study of shared clonotypes between healthy human individuals. Findings and caveats of the study: Non-shared clonotypes had lower generation probabilities than clonotypes shared by all four sorted-subset donors. Larger richness was generally estimated for naive than memory subsets.

Germline V CDR1 and CDR2: LGHNA, YSLEER. CDR3 length: 13 residues. V lost 0 bases, J lost 6 bases, and 7 bases lay in between. TCRdb keeps only in-frame clones here, not all; method: immunoSEQ multiplex PCR. This sample carries about 1 million clones, about 76% of them seen once, and the ten largest clones take approximately 1.5%. Negatively enriched CD4+ T cells were divided by CD45RA into naive and memory. This clone was observed a few times. The antigen is undetermined. This receptor was identified in a man younger than 35 in good health. This rearrangement joins TRBV4-3 to TRBJ2-3; no definite D call. The sample comprised memory CD4+ T cells sorted from blood. The subset denotes: CD45RA-negative fraction. The CDR3 DNA sequence: TGCGCCAGCAGCCAAGATGCTTGGGATACGCAGTATTTT. Protein sequence: CASSQDAWDTQYF.